Below, one T cell receptor (beta chain) is given with its context. Its antigen remains unknown. This sample was included in a study of cytomegalovirus exposure and HLA in healthy donors. Findings of the study overall: The later analysis indicated that the majority of CMV-associated TCR beta chains appeared HLA-restricted. Solely CMV serostatus was available to characterize immune exposure.

This CDR3 is built from 18 residues. Germline assignment: CDR1 MNHNS and CDR2 SASEGT. V lost 2 bases and J lost 7; bases outside the gene matches: 16. Vbeta (60) and Jbeta (13) primers were used in the PCR. Repertoires were generated with immunoSEQ multiplex PCR, while TCRdb's copy carries only in-frame clones and drops some. Among approximately 170,000 clones listed, approximately 77% were seen once. The chain couples TRBV6-1 to TRBJ2-1, with 8 bases aligning to TRBD2. The specimen was PBMCs. This receptor was identified in a male donor in good health and CMV-seropositive. CDR3 DNA sequence: TGTGCCAGCAGTGAAAGGCCTCACGGGGTAGCGGGGCGGAATGAGCAGTTCTTC. This gives the protein CASSERPHGVAGRNEQFF.